The 14 T cell receptor beta chains in this list originate from one sample, sequenced in a study of OX40 agonist ivuxolimab in advanced cancers. Clones were read by immunoSEQ multiplex PCR, and TCRdb kept only the in-frame ones, dropping some. The profile shows about 81,000 clones, approximately 90% of them singletons. The specimen was CD4+ or CD8+ T cells sorted from blood, collected in a trial of the OX40 agonist ivuxolimab. These receptors were collected from an adult with an advanced solid tumor such as melanoma, head and neck, liver or kidney cancer.

This clone was detected ten times or more. J is TRBJ1-2 and V is TRBV4-1; maybe TRBD1 (6 bases). The CDR3 totals 17 residues. V gave up 1 base and J gave up 4 bases, with 19 bases separating them. CDR1 MGHRA and CDR2 YSYEKL come from the germline V gene. CDR3 nucleotide sequence: TGCGCCAGCAGCCAAGCACGGGGGGGCGCTTTGGGCTATGGCTACACCTTC. This codes for CASSQARGGALGYGYTF.

For the CDR3, the DNA is TGCGCCAGCAGCCAGGACCACTCTGGAAACACCATATATTTT. Translation: CASSQDHSGNTIYF. This sequence joins TRBV5-1 and TRBJ1-3; D not resolved. The CDR3 is made up of 14 amino acids. The V and J ends lost 4 bases and 0 bases respectively, with 8 bases between them. Germline V CDR1 and CDR2: SGHRS, YFSETQ.

The chain is built from TRBV18 and TRBJ2-2, with 7 bases fitting TRBD1. Trimming removed 3 bases from V and 5 bases from J; junction bases left unmatched: 0. The CDR3 has 13 amino acids. Germline V lookup: CDR1 KGHSH, CDR2 LQKENI. Written as DNA, the CDR3 is TGTGCCAGCTCACCGACAGGGACCGGGGAGCTGTTTTTT. Its protein product is CASSPTGTGELFF.

V is TRBV7-8 and J is TRBJ1-2; 7 bases agree with TRBD1. The CDR3 has 18 residues. Germline-derived CDR1 and CDR2 are SGHVS and FQNEAQ. With V trimmed by 5 bases and J by 4 bases, 19 bases remained unmatched. The CDR3 is CASSPPGTAQLAGYGYTF. The CDR3 DNA sequence: TGTGCCAGCAGCCCCCCCGGGACAGCCCAACTCGCGGGCTATGGCTACACCTTC.

The genes are TRBV21-1 and TRBJ1-2. TRBV21-1 is labeled a pseudogene. The CDR3 length is 11 residues. The CDR3 spells CASKRGKGYTF. The CDR3 bases are TGTGCCAGCAAGCGGGGAAAGGGCTACACCTTC.

This clone was seen just once. This chain uses TRBV6-5 with TRBJ2-3, with D perhaps matching TRBD1 or TRBD2 (6 bases each). The ends were cut back, 6 bases at V and 4 bases at J, with 17 bases in the middle. Germline V CDR1 and CDR2: MNHEY, SVGAGI. CDR3 size: 15 residues. CDR3 bases: TGTGCCAGCAGATCGGTGGGGGGCCGTCCAGATACGCAGTATTTT. Amino acid sequence: CASRSVGGRPDTQYF.

The chain uses TRBV7-9 and TRBJ1-3; tentative D call: TRBD1 (6 bases). The germline V gene encodes CDR1 SEHNR and CDR2 FQNEAQ (reference sequence). The CDR3 has 14 amino acids. Trimming took 5 bases from V and 3 from J, leaving 11 bases between them. The DNA for the CDR3 is TGTGCCAGCAGCCGAGGACAGTTTGGAAACACCATATATTTT. It is translated as CASSRGQFGNTIYF.

The table lists this clone with a count of one. The V gene is TRBV11-2, the J gene TRBJ1-3, with 10 positions matching TRBD1. The CDR3 has 16 residues. The J segment lost 2 bases and the V segment lost 5 bases, leaving 6 bases of the junction unmatched. CDR1 SGHAT and CDR2 FQNNGV come from the germline V gene. In nucleotides, the CDR3 is TGTGCCAGCAGCCATACCGGGACAGGGGCTGGAAACACCATATATTTT. It is translated as CASSHTGTGAGNTIYF. Combining the CDR3 with reference TRBV11-2 and TRBJ1-3 gives the whole variable domain EAGVAQSPRYKIIEKRQSVAFWCNPISGHATLYWYQQILGQGPKLLIQFQNNGVVDDSQLPKDRFSAERLKGVDSTLKIQPAKLEDSAVYLCASSHTGTGAGNTIYFGEGSWLTVV.

The rearrangement uses TRBV7-2 and TRBJ2-5; D unclear. V lost 1 base to trimming and J lost 7 bases, with 13 bases between them. CDR1 and CDR2 from the germline V gene are SGHTA and FQGNSA. The CDR3 runs 14 residues. The CDR3 loop reads CASSLGVDGVTQYF. CDR3 DNA sequence: TGTGCCAGCAGCTTAGGCGTTGATGGTGTGACCCAGTACTTC.

The chain recombines TRBV5-4 with TRBJ2-1, with D hard to call. Trimming took 3 bases from V and 0 from J, leaving 19 bases between them. The CDR3 totals 18 residues. Germline CDR1 and CDR2: SGHNT and YYREEE (reference sequence). For the CDR3, the DNA is TGTGCCAGCAGCTCTCCGAAGAGGCGCGAACACTCCTACAATGAGCAGTTCTTC. Amino acid sequence: CASSSPKRREHSYNEQFF.

The CDR3 loop is CASSLDVSGANVLTF. CDR3 DNA: TGTGCCAGCAGCTTAGATGTCTCTGGGGCCAACGTCCTGACTTTC. V gene TRBV11-1 combines with J gene TRBJ2-6, with no clear D. Germline V gene data show CDR1 as SGHAT and CDR2 as FQDESV (reference sequence). V was pared by 1 base and J by 0 bases, with 4 bases between. This CDR3 has 15 amino acids. Full variable domain (remainder filled in from reference TRBV11-1 and TRBJ2-6): EAEVAQSPRYKITEKSQAVAFWCDPISGHATLYWYRQILGQGPELLVQFQDESVVDDSQLPKDRFSAERLKGVDSTLKIQPAELGDSAMYLCASSLDVSGANVLTFGAGSRLTVL.

The chain couples TRBV29-1 to TRBJ2-3; the D gene is possibly TRBD1 (7 bases). Germline lookup yields CDR1 SQVTM and CDR2 ANQGSEA. The CDR3 is 14 residues long. With 6 bases removed from V and 4 bases from J, the gap between germline ends came to 17 bases. The CDR3 region is CSVQGGGGADTQYF. Written as DNA, the CDR3 is TGCAGCGTGCAGGGTGGAGGGGGCGCAGATACGCAGTATTTT.

The rearrangement uses TRBV18 and TRBJ1-1; D gene unclear. In germline, CDR1 is KGHSH, CDR2 LQKENI. Between the trimmed V and J ends, which lost 3 bases and 4 bases, there was a span of 15 bases. This CDR3 is built from 15 residues. For the CDR3, the DNA is TGTGCCAGCTCACCCCCGGCACAGTTAGCCACTGAAGCTTTCTTT. Translated: CASSPPAQLATEAFF.

This sequence joins TRBV7-9 and TRBJ1-2; D is possibly TRBD1 (5 bases). Per germline, CDR1 SEHNR and CDR2 FQNEAQ (reference sequence). The length of the CDR3 is 15 residues. The ends were cut back, 8 bases at V and 7 bases at J, with 23 bases in the middle. CDR3 DNA: TGTGCCAGCCCCTTTGATGTGGAGGGGCGCGGTGGCTACACCTTC. It specifies CASPFDVEGRGGYTF.